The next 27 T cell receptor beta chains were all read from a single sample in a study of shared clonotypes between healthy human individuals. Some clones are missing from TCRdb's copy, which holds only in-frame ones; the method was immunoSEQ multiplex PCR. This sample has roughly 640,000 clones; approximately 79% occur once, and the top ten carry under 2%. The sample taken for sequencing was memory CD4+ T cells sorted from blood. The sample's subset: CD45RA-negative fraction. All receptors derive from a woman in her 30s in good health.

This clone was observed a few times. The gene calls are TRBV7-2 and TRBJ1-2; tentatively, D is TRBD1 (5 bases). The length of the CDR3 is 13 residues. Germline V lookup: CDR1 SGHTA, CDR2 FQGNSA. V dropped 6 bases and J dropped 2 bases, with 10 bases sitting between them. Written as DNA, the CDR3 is TGTGCCAGCAGTTCAAGGGACAACTATGGCTACACCTTC. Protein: CASSSRDNYGYTF.

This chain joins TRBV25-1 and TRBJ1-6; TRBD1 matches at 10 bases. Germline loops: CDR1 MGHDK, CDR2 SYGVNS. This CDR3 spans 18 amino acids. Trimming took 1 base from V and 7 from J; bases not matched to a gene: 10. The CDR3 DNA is TGTGCCAGCAGTGAATTCTTAACCGGGACAGGGGACAATTCACCCCTCCACTTT. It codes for CASSEFLTGTGDNSPLHF.

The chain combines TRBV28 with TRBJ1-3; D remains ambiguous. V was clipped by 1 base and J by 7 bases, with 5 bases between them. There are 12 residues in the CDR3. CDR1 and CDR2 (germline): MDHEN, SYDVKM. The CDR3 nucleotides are TGTGCCAGCAGTTTATATCTGAACACCATATATTTT. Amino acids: CASSLYLNTIYF.

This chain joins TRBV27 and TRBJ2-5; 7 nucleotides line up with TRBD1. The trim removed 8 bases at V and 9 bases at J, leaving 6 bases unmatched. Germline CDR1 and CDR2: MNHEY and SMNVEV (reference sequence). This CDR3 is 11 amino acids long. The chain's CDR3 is CASGTGVSQYF. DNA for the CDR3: TGTGCCAGCGGAACAGGGGTTTCCCAGTACTTC.

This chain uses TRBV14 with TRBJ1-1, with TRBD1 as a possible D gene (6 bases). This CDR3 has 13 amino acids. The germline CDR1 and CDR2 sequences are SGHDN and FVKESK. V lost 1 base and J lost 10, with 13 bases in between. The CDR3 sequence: CASSQVLQGGAFF. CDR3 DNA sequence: TGTGCCAGCAGCCAAGTGCTCCAAGGGGGAGCTTTCTTT.

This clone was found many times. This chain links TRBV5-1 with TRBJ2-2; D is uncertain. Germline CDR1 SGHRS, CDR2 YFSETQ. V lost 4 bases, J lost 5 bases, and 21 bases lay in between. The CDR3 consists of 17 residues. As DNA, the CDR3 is TGCGCCAGCAGCCCCAGCCCCTATGATAGAAGGACCGGGGAGCTGTTTTTT. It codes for CASSPSPYDRRTGELFF.

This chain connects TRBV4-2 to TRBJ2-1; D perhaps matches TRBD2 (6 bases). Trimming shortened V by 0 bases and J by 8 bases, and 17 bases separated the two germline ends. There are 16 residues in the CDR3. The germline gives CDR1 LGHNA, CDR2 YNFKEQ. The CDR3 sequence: CASSQEVSRAGHEQFF. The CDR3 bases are TGTGCCAGCAGCCAAGAAGTTTCGCGGGCGGGACATGAGCAGTTCTTC.

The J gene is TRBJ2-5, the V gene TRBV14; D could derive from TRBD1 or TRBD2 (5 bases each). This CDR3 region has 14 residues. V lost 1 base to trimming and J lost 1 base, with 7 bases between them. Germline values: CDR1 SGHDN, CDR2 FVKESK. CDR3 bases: TGTGCCAGCAGCCAAGGAGGGGTCCAAGAGACCCAGTACTTC. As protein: CASSQGGVQETQYF.

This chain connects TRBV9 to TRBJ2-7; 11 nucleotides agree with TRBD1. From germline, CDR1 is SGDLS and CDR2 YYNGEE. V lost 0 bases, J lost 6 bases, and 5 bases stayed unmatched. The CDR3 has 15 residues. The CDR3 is CASSVDPGTGGEQYF. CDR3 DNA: TGTGCCAGCAGCGTAGATCCCGGGACAGGGGGCGAGCAGTACTTC.

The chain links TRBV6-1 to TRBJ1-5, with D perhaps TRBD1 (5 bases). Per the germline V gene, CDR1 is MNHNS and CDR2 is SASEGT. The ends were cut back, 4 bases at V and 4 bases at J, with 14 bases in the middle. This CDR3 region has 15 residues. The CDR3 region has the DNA TGTGCCAGCAGTGGCCCTCTAGGGGCAAATCAGCCCCAGCATTTT. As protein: CASSGPLGANQPQHF.

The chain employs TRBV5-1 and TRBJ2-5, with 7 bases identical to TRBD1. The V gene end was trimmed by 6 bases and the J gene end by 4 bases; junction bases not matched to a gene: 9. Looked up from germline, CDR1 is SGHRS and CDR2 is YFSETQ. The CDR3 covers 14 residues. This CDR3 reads CASTQGRQGETQYF. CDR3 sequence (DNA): TGCGCCAGCACCCAGGGAAGACAGGGAGAGACCCAGTACTTC.

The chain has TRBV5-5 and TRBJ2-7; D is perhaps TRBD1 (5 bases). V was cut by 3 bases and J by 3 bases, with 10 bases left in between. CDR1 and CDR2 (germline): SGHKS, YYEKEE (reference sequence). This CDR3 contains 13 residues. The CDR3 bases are TGTGCCAGCAGCTCTCAGGGCGGCTACGAGCAGTACTTC. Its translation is CASSSQGGYEQYF.

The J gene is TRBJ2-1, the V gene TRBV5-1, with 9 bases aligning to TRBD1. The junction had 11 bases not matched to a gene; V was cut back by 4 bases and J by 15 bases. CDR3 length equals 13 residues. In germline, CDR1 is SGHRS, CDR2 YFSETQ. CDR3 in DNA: TGCGCCAGCAGCCTGTCCCGGACAGGGGATCCGTTCTTC. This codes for CASSLSRTGDPFF. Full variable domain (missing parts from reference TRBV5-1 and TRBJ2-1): KAGVTQTPRYLIKTRGQQVTLSCSPISGHRSVSWYQQTPGQGLQFLFEYFSETQRNKGNFPGRFSGRQFSNSRSEMNVSTLELGDSALYLCASSLSRTGDPFFGPGTRLTVL.

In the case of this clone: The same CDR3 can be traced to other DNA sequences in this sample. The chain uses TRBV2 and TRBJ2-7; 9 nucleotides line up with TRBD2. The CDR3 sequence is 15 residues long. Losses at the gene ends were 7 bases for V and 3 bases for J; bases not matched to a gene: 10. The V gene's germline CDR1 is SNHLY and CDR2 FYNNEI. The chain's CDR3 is CASTPLAGVLYEQYF. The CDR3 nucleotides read TGTGCCAGCACCCCATTAGCGGGAGTCCTCTACGAGCAGTACTTC.

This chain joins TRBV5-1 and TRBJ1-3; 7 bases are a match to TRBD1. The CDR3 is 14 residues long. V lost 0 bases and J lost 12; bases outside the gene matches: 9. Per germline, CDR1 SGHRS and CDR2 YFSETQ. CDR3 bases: TGCGCCAGCAGCTTGGGACAGGGTAGGAAGGACATATATTTT. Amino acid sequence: CASSLGQGRKDIYF. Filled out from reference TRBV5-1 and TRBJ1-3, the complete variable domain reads KAGVTQTPRYLIKTRGQQVTLSCSPISGHRSVSWYQQTPGQGLQFLFEYFSETQRNKGNFPGRFSGRQFSNSRSEMNVSTLELGDSALYLCASSLGQGRKDIYFGEGSWLTVV.

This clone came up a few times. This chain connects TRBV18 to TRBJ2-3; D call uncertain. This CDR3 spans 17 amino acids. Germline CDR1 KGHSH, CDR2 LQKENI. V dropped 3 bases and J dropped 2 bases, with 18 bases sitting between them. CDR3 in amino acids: CASSPTGNSFSTDTQYF. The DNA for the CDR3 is TGTGCCAGCTCACCCACTGGCAACAGTTTCTCCACAGATACGCAGTATTTT.

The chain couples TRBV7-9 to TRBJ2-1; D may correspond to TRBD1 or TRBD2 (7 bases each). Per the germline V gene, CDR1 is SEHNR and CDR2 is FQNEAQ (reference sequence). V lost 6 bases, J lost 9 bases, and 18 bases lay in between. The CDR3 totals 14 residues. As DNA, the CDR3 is TGTGCCAGCAGTCCCGGAACAGGGGAGGGTGAGCAGTTCTTC. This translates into CASSPGTGEGEQFF.

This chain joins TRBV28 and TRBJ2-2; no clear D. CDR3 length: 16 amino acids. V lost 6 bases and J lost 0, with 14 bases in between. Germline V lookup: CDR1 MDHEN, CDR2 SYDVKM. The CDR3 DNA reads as TGTGCCAGCAGGTTTACCAGGAATACGAACACCGGGGAGCTGTTTTTT. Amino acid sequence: CASRFTRNTNTGELFF.

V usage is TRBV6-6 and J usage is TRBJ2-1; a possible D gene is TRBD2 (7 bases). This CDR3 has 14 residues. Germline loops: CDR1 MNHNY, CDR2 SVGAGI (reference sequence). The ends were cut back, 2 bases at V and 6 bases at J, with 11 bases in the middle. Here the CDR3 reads CASSYDRGANEQFF. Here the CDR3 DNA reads TGTGCCAGCAGTTACGATCGGGGGGCCAATGAGCAGTTCTTC.

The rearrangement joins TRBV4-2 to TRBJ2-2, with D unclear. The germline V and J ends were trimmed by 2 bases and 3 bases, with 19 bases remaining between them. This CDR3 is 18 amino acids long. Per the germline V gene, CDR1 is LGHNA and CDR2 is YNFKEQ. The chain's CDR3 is CASSQSPARAFDTGELFF. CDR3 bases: TGTGCCAGCAGCCAATCTCCCGCACGAGCGTTCGACACCGGGGAGCTGTTTTTT.

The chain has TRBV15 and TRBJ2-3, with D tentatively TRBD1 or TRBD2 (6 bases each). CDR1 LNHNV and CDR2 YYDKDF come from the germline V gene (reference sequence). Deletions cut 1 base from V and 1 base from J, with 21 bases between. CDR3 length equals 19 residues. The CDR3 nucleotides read TGTGCCACCAGCAGAGGGGGGGCTAGCGTACAGATACGCACAGATACGCAGTATTTT. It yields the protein CATSRGGASVQIRTDTQYF.

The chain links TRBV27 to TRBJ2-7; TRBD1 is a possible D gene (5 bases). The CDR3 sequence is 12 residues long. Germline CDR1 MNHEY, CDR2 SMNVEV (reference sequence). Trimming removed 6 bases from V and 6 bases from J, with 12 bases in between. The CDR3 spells CASSFDSGEQYF. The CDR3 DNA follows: TGTGCCAGCAGCTTCGACAGTGGCGAGCAGTACTTC.

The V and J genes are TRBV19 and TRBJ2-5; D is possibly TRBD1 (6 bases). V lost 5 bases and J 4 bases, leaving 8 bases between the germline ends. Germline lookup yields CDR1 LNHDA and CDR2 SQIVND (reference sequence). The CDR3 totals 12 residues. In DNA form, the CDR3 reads TGTGCCAGTAGTCAACAGGGAGAGACCCAGTACTTC. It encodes CASSQQGETQYF.

In DNA form, the CDR3 reads TGCGCCAGCAGCTTGGCCCACGAGCAGTACTTC. Its protein is CASSLAHEQYF. The V call is TRBV5-1, the J call TRBJ2-7, with D uncertain. The CDR3 consists of 11 residues. Germline V gene sequence: CDR1 SGHRS, CDR2 YFSETQ. V dropped 0 bases and J dropped 5 bases, with 3 bases sitting between them.

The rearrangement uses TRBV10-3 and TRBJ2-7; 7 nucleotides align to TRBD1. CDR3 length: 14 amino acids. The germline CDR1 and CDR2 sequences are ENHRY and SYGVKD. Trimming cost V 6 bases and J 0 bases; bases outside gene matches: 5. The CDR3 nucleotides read TGTGCCATCAGACCGACAGGGACCTCCTACGAGCAGTACTTC. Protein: CAIRPTGTSYEQYF.

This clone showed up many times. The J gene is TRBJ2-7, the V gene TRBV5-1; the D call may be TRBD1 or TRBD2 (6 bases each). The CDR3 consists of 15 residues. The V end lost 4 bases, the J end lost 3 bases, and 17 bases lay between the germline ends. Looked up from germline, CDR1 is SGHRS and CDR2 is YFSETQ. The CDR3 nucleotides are TGCGCCAGCAGCCCGGGGGCAGGGAACGGCTACGAGCAGTACTTC. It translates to CASSPGAGNGYEQYF.

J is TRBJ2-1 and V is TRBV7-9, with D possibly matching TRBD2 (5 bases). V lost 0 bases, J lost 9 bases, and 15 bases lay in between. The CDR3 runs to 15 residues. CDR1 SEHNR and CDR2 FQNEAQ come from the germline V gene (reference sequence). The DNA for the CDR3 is TGTGCCAGCAGCTTAGCGGGAGCCGGTTTAGGTGAGCAGTTCTTC. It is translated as CASSLAGAGLGEQFF.